This TCR beta chain was sequenced in a study of shared clonotypes between healthy human individuals. Study-level results: Naive subsets usually exceeded memory subsets in estimated richness. Around 4.9% of naive CD4 clonotypes were shared across four donors. All-four-donor shared clonotypes had higher generation probabilities than non-shared clonotypes did.

Method: immunoSEQ multiplex PCR; TCRdb's copy keeps in-frame clones and lacks some. The repertoire holds about 700,000 clones, with approximately 74% as singletons. A CD45RA-negative memory subset and a CD45RA+ naive subset were separated from the CD4+ cells. Comments on this clone: Its specificity is unknown.

The sample taken for sequencing was memory CD4+ T cells sorted from blood. The subset denotes: CD45RA-negative fraction. The sequence came from a woman aged 25 to 39 in good health.

Here the CDR3 DNA reads TGTGCCAGCAGCCGGGGACAGGGGGCGCGGCTTAACACTGAAGCTTTCTTT. This gives the protein CASSRGQGARLNTEAFF. The chain links TRBV7-9 to TRBJ1-1; TRBD1 aligns across 12 bases. Germline CDR1 is SEHNR and CDR2 is FQNEAQ (reference sequence). The CDR3 runs to 17 residues. V trimming: 5 bases; J trimming: 2 bases; junction bases outside the gene matches: 9.